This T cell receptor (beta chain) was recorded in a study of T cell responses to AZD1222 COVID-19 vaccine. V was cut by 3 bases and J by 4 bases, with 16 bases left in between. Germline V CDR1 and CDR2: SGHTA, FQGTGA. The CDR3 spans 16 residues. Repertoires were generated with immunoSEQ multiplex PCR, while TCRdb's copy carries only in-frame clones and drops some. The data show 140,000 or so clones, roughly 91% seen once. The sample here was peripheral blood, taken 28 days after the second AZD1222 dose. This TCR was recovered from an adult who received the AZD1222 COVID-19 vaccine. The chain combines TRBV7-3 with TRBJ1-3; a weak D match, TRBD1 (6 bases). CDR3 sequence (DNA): TGTGCCAGCAGCTTGGACAGCGCTAAAGGAGGAAACACCATATATTTT. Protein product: CASSLDSAKGGNTIYF.